The rows below give T cell receptor beta chains drawn from one sample of a study of cytomegalovirus exposure and HLA in healthy donors. Clones were sequenced by immunoSEQ multiplex PCR, and TCRdb holds only the in-frame ones, with some missing. The data hold around 52,000 clones, with approximately 85% observed a single time. What was sequenced was PBMCs. The receptor source for this set is a woman in her 30s in good health and CMV-seronegative. Both conserved end residues are trimmed from each CDR3.

TRBV7-2 | ASSAGGSAETQY
TRBV23-1 | ASSQTYRVCTDTQY
TRBV9 | ASSVPGLGLGSSSTDTQY
TRBV5-1 | ASSAGLAYEQY
TRBV7-9 | ASSLVGLAETQY
TRBV11-2 | ASSPDPGYREQY
TRBV4-2 | ASSLRQGNYNEQF
TRBV7-3 | ASSSEGTEAF
TRBV7-2 | ASSSVYSMNTEAF
TRBV5-1 | ASSIIRQGGNEQF
TRBV28 | ASSWAADSSYEQY
TRBV28 | ASTSGGSGASYEQY
TRBV28 | ASSFLTGAKNIQY
TRBV7-6 | ASSKVVQGAYNEQF
TRBV2 | ASSAHYGYT
TRBV5-1 | ASSTGIAGLSTDTQY
TRBV9 | ASSAAGGSGYGYT
TRBV28 | ASSWAPDGMNTEAF
TRBV7-9 | ASTWRPVTDTQY
TRBV6-5 | ASSLQGNEQY
TRBV29-1 | SAYLGTASYEQY
TRBV28 | ASSLYGRGGETQY
TRBV13 | ASSLRPLWGTESYEQY
TRBV5-5 | ASSLGTSSEQY
TRBV28 | ASSSPPEAIGYGYT
TRBV27 | ASSGHKLGYEQY
TRBV28 | ASRSGTKNQPQH
TRBV5-1 | ASSRGQITDTQY
TRBV2 | ASSEGTVNYGYT
TRBV28 | ASRIAFEKLF
TRBV4-1 | ASSRYQGKTTDTQY
TRBV6-5 | ASSYQGIGREQY
TRBV6-6 | ASRPTGGTEAF